This T cell receptor (beta chain) was documented in a study of response to subunit inactivated influenza vaccine. Study-level points and caveats: Every seasonal influenza vaccination brings in few new T cells, the authors suggested.

TCRdb analysed the RT-PCR reads with MiXCR anew, one entry per CDR3 protein. The data contain more than 700,000 distinct CDR3 sequences, 20% to 25% of them singletons. Germline V CDR1 and CDR2: KGHDR, SFDVKD. The CDR3 totals 17 residues. V was trimmed by 3 bases and J by 1 base, leaving 14 bases between them. This clonotype turned up a few times. The antigen remains unidentified. Source: PBMCs from blood, taken 5 to 6 days after vaccination. The origin of this receptor is a man aged 50-60 years who received an inactivated influenza vaccine. The V and J genes are TRBV24-1 and TRBJ2-2; D gene ambiguous. The DNA of the CDR3 is TGTGCCACCAGTGATCCATCTAGGGAACGGAACACCGGGGAGCTGTTTTTT. Amino acids: CATSDPSRERNTGELFF.